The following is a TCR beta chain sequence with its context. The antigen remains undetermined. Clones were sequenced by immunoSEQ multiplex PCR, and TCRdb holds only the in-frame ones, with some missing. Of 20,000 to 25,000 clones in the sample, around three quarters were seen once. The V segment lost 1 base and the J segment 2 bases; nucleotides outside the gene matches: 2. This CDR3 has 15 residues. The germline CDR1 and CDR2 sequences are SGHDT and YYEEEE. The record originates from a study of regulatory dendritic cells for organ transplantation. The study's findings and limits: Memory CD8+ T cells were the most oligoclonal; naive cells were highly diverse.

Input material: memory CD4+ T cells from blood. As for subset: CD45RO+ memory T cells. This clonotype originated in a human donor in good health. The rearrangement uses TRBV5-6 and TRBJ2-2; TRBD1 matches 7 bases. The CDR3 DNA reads TGTGCCAGCAGCTTGACAGGGGTTAACACCGGGGAGCTGTTTTTT. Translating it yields CASSLTGVNTGELFF.